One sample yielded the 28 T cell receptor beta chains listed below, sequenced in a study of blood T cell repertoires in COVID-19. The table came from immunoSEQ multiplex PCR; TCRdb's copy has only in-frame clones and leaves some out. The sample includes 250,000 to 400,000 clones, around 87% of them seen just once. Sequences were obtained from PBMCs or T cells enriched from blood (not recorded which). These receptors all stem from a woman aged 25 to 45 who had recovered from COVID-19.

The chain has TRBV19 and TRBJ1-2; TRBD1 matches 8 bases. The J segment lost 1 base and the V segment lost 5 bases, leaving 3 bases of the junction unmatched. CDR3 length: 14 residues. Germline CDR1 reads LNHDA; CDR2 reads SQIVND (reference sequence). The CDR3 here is CASSRTGNNYGYTF. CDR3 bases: TGTGCCAGTAGTCGGACAGGGAATAACTATGGCTACACCTTC.

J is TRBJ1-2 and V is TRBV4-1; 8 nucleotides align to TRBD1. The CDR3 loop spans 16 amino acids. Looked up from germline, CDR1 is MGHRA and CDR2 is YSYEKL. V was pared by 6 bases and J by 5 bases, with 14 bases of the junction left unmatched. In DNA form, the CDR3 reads TGCGCCAGCAGACAGCCCGGCAGGGGGCGAGTTTATGGCTACACCTTC. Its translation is CASRQPGRGRVYGYTF.

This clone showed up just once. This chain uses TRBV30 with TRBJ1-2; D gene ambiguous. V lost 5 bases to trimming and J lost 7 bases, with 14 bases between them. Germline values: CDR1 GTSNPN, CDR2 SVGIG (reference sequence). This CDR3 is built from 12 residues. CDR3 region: CAWSVGRAGYTF. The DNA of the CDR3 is TGTGCCTGGTCGGTAGGGAGGGCTGGCTACACCTTC.

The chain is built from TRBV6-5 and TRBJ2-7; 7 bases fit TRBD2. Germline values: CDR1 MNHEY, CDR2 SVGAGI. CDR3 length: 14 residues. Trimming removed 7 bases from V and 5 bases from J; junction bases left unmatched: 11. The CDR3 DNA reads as TGTGCCAGCACCAGACTGGGAGGGATGGACGAGCAGTACTTC. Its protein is CASTRLGGMDEQYF.

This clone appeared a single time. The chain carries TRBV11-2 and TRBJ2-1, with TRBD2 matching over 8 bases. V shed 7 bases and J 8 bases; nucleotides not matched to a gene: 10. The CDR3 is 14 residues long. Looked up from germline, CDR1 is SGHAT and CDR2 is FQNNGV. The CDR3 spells CASMEAGGEDEQFF. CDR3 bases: TGTGCCAGCATGGAGGCGGGGGGCGAGGATGAGCAGTTCTTC.

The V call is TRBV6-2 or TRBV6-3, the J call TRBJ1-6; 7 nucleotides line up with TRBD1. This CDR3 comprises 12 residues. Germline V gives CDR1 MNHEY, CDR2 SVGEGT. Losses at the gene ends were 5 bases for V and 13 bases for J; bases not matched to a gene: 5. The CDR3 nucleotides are TGTGCCAGCAGTCTGACAGGGTGGCCCCTCCACTTT. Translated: CASSLTGWPLHF.

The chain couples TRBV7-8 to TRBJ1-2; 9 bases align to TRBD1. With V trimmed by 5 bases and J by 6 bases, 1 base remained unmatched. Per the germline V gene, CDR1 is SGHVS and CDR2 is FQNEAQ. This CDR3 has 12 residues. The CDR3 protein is CASSRTGDGYTF. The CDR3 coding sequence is TGTGCCAGCAGCCGGACAGGGGATGGCTACACCTTC. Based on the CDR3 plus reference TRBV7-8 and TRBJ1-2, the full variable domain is GAGVSQSPRYKVAKRGQDVALRCDPISGHVSLFWYQQALGQGPEFLTYFQNEAQLDKSGLPSDRFFAERPEGSVSTLKIQRTQQEDSAVYLCASSRTGDGYTFGSGTRLTVV.

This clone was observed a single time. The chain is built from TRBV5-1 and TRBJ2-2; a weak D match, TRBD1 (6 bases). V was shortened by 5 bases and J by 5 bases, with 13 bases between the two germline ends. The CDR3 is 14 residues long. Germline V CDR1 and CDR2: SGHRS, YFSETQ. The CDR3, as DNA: TGCGCCAGCAGTTACTCAGGGGTGACCGGGGAGCTGTTTTTT. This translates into CASSYSGVTGELFF.

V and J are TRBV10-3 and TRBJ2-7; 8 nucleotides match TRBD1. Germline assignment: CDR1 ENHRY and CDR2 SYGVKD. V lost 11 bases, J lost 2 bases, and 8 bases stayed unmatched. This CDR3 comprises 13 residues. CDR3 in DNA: TGTGCCCCGCCCGGACAGGGAACCTACGAGCAGTACTTC. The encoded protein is CAPPGQGTYEQYF.

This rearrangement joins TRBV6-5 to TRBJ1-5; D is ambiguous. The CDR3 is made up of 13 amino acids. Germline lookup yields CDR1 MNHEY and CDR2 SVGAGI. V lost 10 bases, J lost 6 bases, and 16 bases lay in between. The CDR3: CATSQVVGQPQHF. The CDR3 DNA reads TGTGCCACCTCGCAGGTAGTAGGTCAGCCCCAGCATTTT.

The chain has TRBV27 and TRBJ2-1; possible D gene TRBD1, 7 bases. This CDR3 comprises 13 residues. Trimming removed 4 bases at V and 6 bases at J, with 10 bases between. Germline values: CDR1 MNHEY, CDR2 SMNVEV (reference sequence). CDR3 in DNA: TGTGCCAGCAGTTGGCAGGGGGGCAATGAGCAGTTCTTC. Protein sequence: CASSWQGGNEQFF.

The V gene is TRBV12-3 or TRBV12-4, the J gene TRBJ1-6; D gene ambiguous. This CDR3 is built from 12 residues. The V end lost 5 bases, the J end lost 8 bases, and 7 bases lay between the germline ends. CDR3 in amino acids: CASSPDYSPLHF. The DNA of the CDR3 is TGTGCCAGCAGTCCCGACTATTCACCCCTCCACTTT.

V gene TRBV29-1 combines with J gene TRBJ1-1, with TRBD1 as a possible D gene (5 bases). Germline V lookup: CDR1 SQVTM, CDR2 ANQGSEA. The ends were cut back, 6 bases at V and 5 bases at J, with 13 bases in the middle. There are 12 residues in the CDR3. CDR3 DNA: TGCAGCGTCGGGACGGGAGGGACTGAAGCTTTCTTT. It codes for CSVGTGGTEAFF. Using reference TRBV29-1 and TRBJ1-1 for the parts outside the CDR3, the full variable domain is SAVISQKPSRDICQRGTSLTIQCQVDSQVTMMFWYRQQPGQSLTLIATANQGSEATYESGFVIDKFPISRPNLTFSTLTVSNMSPEDSSIYLCSVGTGGTEAFFGQGTRLTVV.

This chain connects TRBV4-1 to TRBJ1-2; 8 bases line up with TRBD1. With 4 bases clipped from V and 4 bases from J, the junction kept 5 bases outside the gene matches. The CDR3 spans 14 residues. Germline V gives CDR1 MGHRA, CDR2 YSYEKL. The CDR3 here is CASSPRQGTYGYTF. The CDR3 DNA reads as TGCGCCAGCAGCCCTAGACAGGGGACCTATGGCTACACCTTC.

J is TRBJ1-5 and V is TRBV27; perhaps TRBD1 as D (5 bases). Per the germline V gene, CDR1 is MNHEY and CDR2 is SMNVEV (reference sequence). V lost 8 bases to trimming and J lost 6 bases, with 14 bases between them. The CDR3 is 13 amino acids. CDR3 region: CASAGTVGQPQHF. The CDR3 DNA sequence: TGTGCCAGCGCGGGGACGGTCGGTCAGCCCCAGCATTTT.

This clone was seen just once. CDR3 in amino acids: CASSARAGGEAKNIQYF. In nucleotides, the CDR3 is TGTGCCAGCAGTGCAAGGGCAGGGGGCGAGGCCAAAAACATTCAGTACTTC. J is TRBJ2-4 and V is TRBV2; 8 bases map to TRBD1. Germline lookup yields CDR1 SNHLY and CDR2 FYNNEI. This CDR3 comprises 17 residues. The V gene end was trimmed by 4 bases and the J gene end by 1 base; junction bases not matched to a gene: 9.

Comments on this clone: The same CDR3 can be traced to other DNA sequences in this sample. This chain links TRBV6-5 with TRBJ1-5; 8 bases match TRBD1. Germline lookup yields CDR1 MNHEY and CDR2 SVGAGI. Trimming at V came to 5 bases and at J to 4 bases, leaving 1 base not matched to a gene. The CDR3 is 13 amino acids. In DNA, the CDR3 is TGTGCCAGCAGTCGGACAGGGAATCAGCCCCAGCATTTT. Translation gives CASSRTGNQPQHF.

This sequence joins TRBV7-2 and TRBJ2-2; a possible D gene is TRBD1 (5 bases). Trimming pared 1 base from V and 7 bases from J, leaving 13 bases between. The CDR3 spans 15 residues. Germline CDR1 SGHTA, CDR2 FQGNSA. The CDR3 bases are TGTGCCAGCAGCTTAGTGGGGCTAAATGGCGGGGAGCTGTTTTTT. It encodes CASSLVGLNGGELFF.

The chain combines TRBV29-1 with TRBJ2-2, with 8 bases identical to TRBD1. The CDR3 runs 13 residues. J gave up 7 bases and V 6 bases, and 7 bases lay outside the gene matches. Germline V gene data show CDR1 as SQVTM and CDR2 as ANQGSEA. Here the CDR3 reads CSVATGGSGELFF. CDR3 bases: TGCAGCGTCGCAACAGGGGGTAGCGGGGAGCTGTTTTTT.

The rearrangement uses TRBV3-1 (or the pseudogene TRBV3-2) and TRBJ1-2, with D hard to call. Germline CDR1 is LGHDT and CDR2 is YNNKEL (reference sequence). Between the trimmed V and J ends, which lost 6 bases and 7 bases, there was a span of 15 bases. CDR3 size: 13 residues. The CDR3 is CASRPLGGGGYTF. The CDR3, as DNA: TGTGCCAGCAGACCGCTAGGTGGAGGTGGCTACACCTTC.

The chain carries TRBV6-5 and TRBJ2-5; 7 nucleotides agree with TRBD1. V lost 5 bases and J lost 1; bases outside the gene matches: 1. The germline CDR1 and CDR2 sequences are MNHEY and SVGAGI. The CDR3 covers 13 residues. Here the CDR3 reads CASSRGRQETQYF. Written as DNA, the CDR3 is TGTGCCAGCAGTAGGGGGCGCCAAGAGACCCAGTACTTC.

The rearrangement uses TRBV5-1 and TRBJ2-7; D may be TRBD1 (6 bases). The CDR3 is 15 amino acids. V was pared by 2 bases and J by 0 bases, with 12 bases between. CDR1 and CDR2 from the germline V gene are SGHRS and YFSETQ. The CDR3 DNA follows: TGCGCCAGCAGCTTACAGGGCTTCAGCTCCTACGAGCAGTACTTC. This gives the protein CASSLQGFSSYEQYF.

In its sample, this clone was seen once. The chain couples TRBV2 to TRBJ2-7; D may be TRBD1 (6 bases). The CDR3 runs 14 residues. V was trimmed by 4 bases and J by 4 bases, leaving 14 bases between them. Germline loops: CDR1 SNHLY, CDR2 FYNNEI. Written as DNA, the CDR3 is TGTGCCAGCAGTGGCCGGGACATCCTTTACGAGCAGTACTTC. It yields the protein CASSGRDILYEQYF.

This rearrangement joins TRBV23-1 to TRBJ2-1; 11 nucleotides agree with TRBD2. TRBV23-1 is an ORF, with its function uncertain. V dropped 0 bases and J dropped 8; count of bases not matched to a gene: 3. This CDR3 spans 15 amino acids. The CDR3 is CASSQSTSGGDEQFF. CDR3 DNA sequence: TGCGCCAGCAGTCAATCTACTAGCGGGGGCGATGAGCAGTTCTTC.

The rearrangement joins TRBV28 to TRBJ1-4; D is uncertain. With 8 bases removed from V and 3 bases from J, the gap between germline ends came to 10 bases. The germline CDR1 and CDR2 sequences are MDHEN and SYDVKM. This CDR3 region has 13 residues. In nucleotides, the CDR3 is TGTGCCAGCTTCCCCAGATCTAATGAAAAACTGTTTTTT. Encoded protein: CASFPRSNEKLFF. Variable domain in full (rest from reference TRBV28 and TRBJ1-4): DVKVTQSSRYLVKRTGEKVFLECVQDMDHENMFWYRQDPGLGLRLIYFSYDVKMKEKGDIPEGYSVSREKKERFSLILESASTNQTSMYLCASFPRSNEKLFFGSGTQLSVL.

CDR3 nucleotide sequence: TGCAGCGTTGCGTCTTGGGAACGAGGGAGCGCTGAAGCTTTCTTT. Amino acids: CSVASWERGSAEAFF. The chain joins TRBV29-1 to TRBJ1-1, with no clear D. CDR1 SQVTM and CDR2 ANQGSEA come from the germline V gene. Trimming cost V 4 bases and J 6 bases, with 21 bases left between them. The CDR3 contains 15 residues. The variable domain in full, with the rest retrieved from reference TRBV29-1 and TRBJ1-1, is SAVISQKPSRDICQRGTSLTIQCQVDSQVTMMFWYRQQPGQSLTLIATANQGSEATYESGFVIDKFPISRPNLTFSTLTVSNMSPEDSSIYLCSVASWERGSAEAFFGQGTRLTVV.

CDR3 protein: CASSDTNRDRGSQPQHF. Written as DNA, the CDR3 is TGTGCCAGCAGTGACACCAACCGGGACAGGGGGAGTCAGCCCCAGCATTTT. The chain carries TRBV6-1 and TRBJ1-5; 11 bases are shared with TRBD1. CDR3 length: 17 residues. V lost 3 bases, J lost 6 bases, and 10 bases stayed unmatched. The germline V gene encodes CDR1 MNHNS and CDR2 SASEGT.

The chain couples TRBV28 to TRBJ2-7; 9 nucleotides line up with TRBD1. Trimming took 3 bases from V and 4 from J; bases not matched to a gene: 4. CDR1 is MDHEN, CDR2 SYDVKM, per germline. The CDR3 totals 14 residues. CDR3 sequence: CASSLGQGGYEQYF. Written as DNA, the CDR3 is TGTGCCAGCAGTTTGGGACAGGGAGGATACGAGCAGTACTTC.